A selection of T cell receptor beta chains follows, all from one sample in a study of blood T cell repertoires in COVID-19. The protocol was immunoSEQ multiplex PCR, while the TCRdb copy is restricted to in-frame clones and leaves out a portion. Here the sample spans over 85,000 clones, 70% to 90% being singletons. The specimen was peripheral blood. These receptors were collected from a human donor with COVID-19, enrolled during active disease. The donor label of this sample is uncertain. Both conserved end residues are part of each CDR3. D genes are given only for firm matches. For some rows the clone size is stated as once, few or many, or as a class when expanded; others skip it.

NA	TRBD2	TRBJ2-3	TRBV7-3	CASSAGGTSTDTQYF	TGTGCCAGCAGCGCGGGGGGGACTAGCACAGATACGCAGTATTTT
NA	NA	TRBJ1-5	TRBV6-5	CASSSGGRQPQHF	TGTGCCAGCAGTTCCGGGGGGCGACAGCCCCAGCATTTT
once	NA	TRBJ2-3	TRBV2	CASSHTSPGAKVSTDTQYF	TGTGCCAGCAGTCACACCTCTCCAGGCGCAAAGGTTAGCACAGATACGCAGTATTTT
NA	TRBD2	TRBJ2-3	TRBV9	CASSVATPRPDSGRAEDTQYF	TGTGCCAGCAGCGTAGCGACTCCCAGACCTGATAGCGGGAGGGCGGAAGATACGCAGTATTTT
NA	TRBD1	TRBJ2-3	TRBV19	CARRPGQGTDTQYF	TGTGCCAGGCGACCGGGACAGGGCACAGATACGCAGTATTTT
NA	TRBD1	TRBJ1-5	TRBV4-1	CASSQRTGPGQPQHF	TGCGCCAGCAGCCAGAGGACAGGGCCAGGTCAGCCCCAGCATTTT
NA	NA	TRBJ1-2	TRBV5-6	CASSPDSLSYTF	TGTGCCAGCAGCCCGGACAGTTTAAGCTACACCTTC
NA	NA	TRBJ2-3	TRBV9	CASSVGIGDKSTQYF	TGTGCCAGCAGCGTAGGAATCGGTGACAAAAGTACGCAGTATTTT
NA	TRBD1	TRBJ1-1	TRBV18	CASSLMTGEEGMNTEAFF	TGTGCCAGCTCACTAATGACAGGGGAGGAGGGGATGAACACTGAAGCTTTCTTT
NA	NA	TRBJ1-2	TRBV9	CASSVTGRRGYTF	TGTGCCAGCAGCGTGACAGGTCGCCGGGGCTACACCTTC
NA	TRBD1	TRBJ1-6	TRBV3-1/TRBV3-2	CASRYTGVDNSPLHF	TGTGCCAGCAGGTATACAGGGGTAGACAATTCACCCCTCCACTTT
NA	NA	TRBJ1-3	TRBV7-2	CASSIFGQLSGNTIYF	TGTGCCAGCAGCATATTTGGACAGCTCTCTGGAAACACCATATATTTT
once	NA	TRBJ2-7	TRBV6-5	CASSLQGDEQYF	TGTGCCAGCAGTCTCCAGGGTGACGAGCAGTACTTC
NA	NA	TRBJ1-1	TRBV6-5	CASLAAEAFF	TGTGCCAGCTTGGCGGCTGAAGCTTTCTTT
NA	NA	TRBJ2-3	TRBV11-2	CASSTYTDTQYF	TGTGCCAGCAGCACCTACACAGATACGCAGTATTTT
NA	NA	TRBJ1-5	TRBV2	CASSPGIRQPQHF	TGTGCCAGCAGTCCAGGGATCCGTCAGCCCCAGCATTTT
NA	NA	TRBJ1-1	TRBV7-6	CASSLAPGGSVNTEAFF	TGTGCCAGCAGCTTAGCACCCGGCGGCAGTGTGAACACTGAAGCTTTCTTT
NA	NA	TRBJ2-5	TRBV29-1	CSVARQEDETQYF	TGCAGCGTTGCTAGGCAAGAAGATGAGACCCAGTACTTC
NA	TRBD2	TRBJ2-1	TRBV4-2	CASGASGTYNEQFF	TGTGCCAGCGGGGCGAGCGGGACTTACAATGAGCAGTTCTTC
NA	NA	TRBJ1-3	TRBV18	CASSPIIGGKTGNTIYF	TGTGCCAGCTCACCTATCATCGGTGGTAAGACTGGAAACACCATATATTTT
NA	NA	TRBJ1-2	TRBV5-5	CASSLITGGVRWARGYTF	TGTGCCAGCAGCTTGATCACTGGGGGCGTAAGGTGGGCGCGTGGCTACACCTTC
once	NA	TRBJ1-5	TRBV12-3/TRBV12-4	CASSLGGQTQHF	TGTGCCAGCAGTTTAGGAGGACAGACCCAGCATTTT
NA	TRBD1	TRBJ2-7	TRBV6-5	CASRTRDSRAYEQYF	TGTGCCAGCAGAACCCGGGACAGCCGTGCCTACGAGCAGTACTTC
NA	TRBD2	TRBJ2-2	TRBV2	CASSEVAGVAGELFF	TGTGCCAGCAGTGAAGTAGCGGGAGTGGCCGGGGAGCTGTTTTTT
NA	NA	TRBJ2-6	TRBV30	CAWAISGANVLTF	TGTGCCTGGGCTATCTCTGGGGCCAACGTCCTGACTTTC
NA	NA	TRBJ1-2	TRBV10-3	CAIRVDGSYGYTF	TGTGCCATCAGGGTAGACGGGAGCTATGGCTACACCTTC
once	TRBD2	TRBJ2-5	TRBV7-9	CASSFTGGQETQYF	TGTGCCAGCAGCTTCACGGGAGGACAAGAGACCCAGTACTTC
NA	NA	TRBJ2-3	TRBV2	CASSGRGTDTQYF	TGTGCCAGCAGCGGCAGGGGCACAGATACGCAGTATTTT
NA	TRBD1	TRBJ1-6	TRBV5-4	CASSLGQGGHNSPLHF	TGTGCCAGCAGCCTTGGACAGGGCGGGCATAATTCACCCCTCCACTTT
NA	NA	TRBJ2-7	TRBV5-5	CASSFDRVEEEYF	TGTGCCAGCAGCTTTGATCGGGTCGAAGAGGAGTACTTC
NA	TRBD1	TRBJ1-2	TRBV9	CASSAALGQGLLSVGYTF	TGTGCCAGCAGCGCCGCTTTGGGACAGGGCCTATTAAGTGTAGGCTACACCTTC
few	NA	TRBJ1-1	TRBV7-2	CASSLSGLNTEAFF	TGTGCCAGCAGCTTATCAGGGCTAAACACTGAAGCTTTCTTT
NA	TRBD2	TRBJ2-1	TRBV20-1	CSASLGSGGYNEQFF	TGCAGTGCTAGTCTGGGTAGCGGGGGGTACAATGAGCAGTTCTTC
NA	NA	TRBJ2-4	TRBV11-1	CASSFSAGNIQYF	TGTGCCAGCAGCTTCTCGGCAGGGAACATTCAGTACTTC
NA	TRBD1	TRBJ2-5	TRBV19	CASSIQGAGETQYF	TGTGCCAGTAGTATACAGGGGGCGGGAGAGACCCAGTACTTC